What follows are 30 T cell receptor beta chains derived from one specimen sequenced in a study of OX40 agonist ivuxolimab in advanced cancers. The assay was immunoSEQ multiplex PCR, and TCRdb's table has in-frame clones only and misses some. Here the sample spans approximately 58,000 clones, 65% to 85% being singletons. The specimen comprised CD4+ or CD8+ T cells sorted from blood, sampled in a trial of the OX40 agonist ivuxolimab. The receptors stem from an adult with an advanced solid tumor such as melanoma, head and neck, liver or kidney cancer.

This clone showed up just a few times. V and J are TRBV7-9 and TRBJ2-1, with 10 bases fitting TRBD2. There are 15 residues in the CDR3. CDR1 is SEHNR and CDR2 is FQNEAQ in the germline V gene (reference sequence). J gave up 5 bases and V 7 bases, and 8 bases lay outside the gene matches. DNA of the CDR3: TGTGCCAGCACCGGAGCGGGAGGGCTGCACAATGAGCAGTTCTTC. Amino acids: CASTGAGGLHNEQFF.

The chain links TRBV7-3 to TRBJ2-3; D may be TRBD2 (6 bases). Trimming shortened V by 3 bases and J by 0 bases, and 10 bases separated the two germline ends. The length of the CDR3 is 15 residues. CDR1 and CDR2 from the germline V gene are SGHTA and FQGTGA. CDR3 in amino acids: CASSFTRGSTDTQYF. CDR3 bases: TGTGCCAGCAGCTTTACTCGGGGGAGCACAGATACGCAGTATTTT.

The rearrangement links TRBV21-1 to TRBJ2-1; the table's D call, TRBD2, has no DNA check behind it. TRBV21-1 is an annotated pseudogene. This CDR3 has 14 amino acids. The chain's CDR3 is CASSKAGDYNEQFF. The DNA of the CDR3 is TGTGCCAGCAGCAAAGCGGGAGACTACAATGAGCAGTTCTTC.

This chain connects TRBV7-9 to TRBJ2-5; D remains ambiguous. V lost 2 bases and J lost 5, with 3 bases in between. The germline V gene has CDR1 SEHNR and CDR2 FQNEAQ (reference sequence). The CDR3 extends over 11 amino acids. CDR3 bases: TGTGCCAGCAGCTTATCGGAGACCCAGTACTTC. As protein: CASSLSETQYF.

The chain has TRBV5-5 and TRBJ2-7; 7 bases are shared with TRBD1. Germline V lookup: CDR1 SGHKS, CDR2 YYEKEE (reference sequence). This CDR3 is built from 14 residues. V shed 6 bases and J 0 bases; nucleotides not matched to a gene: 6. The CDR3 coding sequence is TGTGCCAGCACCTTTTGGGACAGCTCCTACGAGCAGTACTTC. The encoded protein is CASTFWDSSYEQYF. Full variable domain (missing parts from reference TRBV5-5 and TRBJ2-7): DAGVTQSPTHLIKTRGQQVTLRCSPISGHKSVSWYQQVLGQGPQFIFQYYEKEERGRGNFPDRFSARQFPNYSSELNVNALLLGDSALYLCASTFWDSSYEQYFGPGTRLTVT.

This clone was seen a handful of times. This rearrangement joins TRBV18 to TRBJ2-3, with 8 bases that match TRBD2. Germline-derived CDR1 and CDR2 are KGHSH and LQKENI. This CDR3 spans 14 amino acids. V dropped 6 bases and J dropped 4; count of bases not matched to a gene: 6. The CDR3 loop reads CASSHPGGADTQYF. The CDR3, as DNA: TGTGCCAGCTCCCACCCCGGGGGGGCAGATACGCAGTATTTT.

A word on this clone: This same CDR3 is encoded by further DNA sequences in the sample. The CDR3 DNA is TGTGCCTGGAGTGTGGGCATGAACACTGAAGCTTTCTTT. It translates to CAWSVGMNTEAFF. This chain uses TRBV30 with TRBJ1-1; D remains ambiguous. Germline V CDR1 and CDR2: GTSNPN, SVGIG (reference sequence). This CDR3 contains 13 residues. V was shortened by 0 bases and J by 0 bases, with 5 bases between the two germline ends. Combining the CDR3 with reference TRBV30 and TRBJ1-1 gives the whole variable domain SQTIHQWPATLVQPVGSPLSLECTVEGTSNPNLYWYRQAAGRGLQLLFYSVGIGQISSEVPQNLSASRPQDRQFILSSKKLLLSDSGFYLCAWSVGMNTEAFFGQGTRLTVV.

This rearrangement joins TRBV30 to TRBJ2-2; 9 nucleotides line up with TRBD1. J was trimmed by 1 base and V by 5 bases; bases with no gene match: 2. CDR1 is GTSNPN and CDR2 is SVGIG in the germline V gene (reference sequence). The CDR3 has 14 residues. This CDR3 is CAWPGQGNTGELFF. The CDR3 region has the DNA TGTGCCTGGCCGGGACAGGGGAACACCGGGGAGCTGTTTTTT.

V is TRBV6-1 and J is TRBJ2-1; 7 nucleotides line up with TRBD2. Germline assignment: CDR1 MNHNS and CDR2 SASEGT. The CDR3 totals 15 residues. Unmatched junction bases numbered 7, after V lost 6 bases and J lost 2 bases. DNA of the CDR3: TGTGCCAGCAGCCCACTAGCGAGTACCTACAATGAGCAGTTCTTC. It yields the protein CASSPLASTYNEQFF.

V usage is TRBV5-4 and J usage is TRBJ2-1, with D possibly matching TRBD1 (6 bases). This CDR3 has 15 amino acids. Germline-derived CDR1 and CDR2 are SGHNT and YYREEE (reference sequence). Between the trimmed V and J ends, which lost 0 bases and 3 bases, there was a span of 10 bases. CDR3 nucleotide sequence: TGTGCCAGCAGCTTGGGTCACAGGGTCTACAATGAGCAGTTCTTC. It is translated as CASSLGHRVYNEQFF.

The rearrangement uses TRBV30 and TRBJ2-7; 10 bases fit TRBD1. The CDR3 spans 13 residues. CDR1 is GTSNPN, CDR2 SVGIG, per germline (reference sequence). V was clipped by 3 bases and J by 6 bases; unmatched bases: 5. The CDR3 protein is CAWSRQGASEQYF. The DNA of the CDR3 is TGTGCCTGGAGCAGACAGGGGGCAAGCGAGCAGTACTTC.

A word on this clone: Since no conserved phenylalanine or tryptophan closes the CDR3, a read error is the likely cause. The gene calls are TRBV2 and TRBJ1-3; D not resolved. CDR3 length: 15 residues. CDR1 and CDR2 (germline): SNHLY, FYNNEI. Trimming stripped 4 bases from V and 0 bases from J, with 10 bases between. Written as DNA, the CDR3 is TGTGCCAGCAGTGTCCAGGCGACCTCTGGAAACACCATATATTCT. It yields the protein CASSVQATSGNTIYS.

V and J are TRBV7-9 and TRBJ1-5, with a possible D match to TRBD1 (5 bases). The CDR3 loop spans 13 amino acids. Trimming shortened V by 6 bases and J by 5 bases, and 11 bases separated the two germline ends. The V gene's germline CDR1 is SEHNR and CDR2 FQNEAQ (reference sequence). The CDR3 bases are TGTGCCAGCAGTCGCCAGGGTGATCAGCCCCAGCATTTT. Protein product: CASSRQGDQPQHF.

This chain connects TRBV7-2 to TRBJ1-2; D unclear. CDR1 and CDR2 from the germline V gene are SGHTA and FQGNSA. CDR3 length: 13 amino acids. The V gene lost 5 bases and the J gene lost 3 bases, with 10 bases spanning the gap. CDR3 residues: CASSTRVDYGYTF. CDR3 coding DNA: TGTGCCAGCAGCACCCGGGTCGACTATGGCTACACCTTC.

The chain combines TRBV30 with TRBJ2-7, with D hard to call. Trimming took 2 bases from V and 11 from J, leaving 13 bases between them. The CDR3 contains 11 residues. The germline V gene encodes CDR1 GTSNPN and CDR2 SVGIG (reference sequence). The CDR3, as DNA: TGTGCCTGGAGTCCCCAGGCTGTTAAGTACTTC. It translates to CAWSPQAVKYF.

V is TRBV5-1 and J is TRBJ1-1, with 8 bases lining up with TRBD1. The CDR3 loop spans 14 amino acids. Germline-derived CDR1 and CDR2 are SGHRS and YFSETQ. Trimming cost V 5 bases and J 5 bases; bases outside gene matches: 8. CDR3 amino acids: CASRPQGARTEAFF. Written as DNA, the CDR3 is TGCGCCAGCAGACCGCAGGGGGCTAGGACTGAAGCTTTCTTT.

V is TRBV4-2 and J is TRBJ2-1; 8 positions agree with TRBD2. CDR3 size: 14 residues. Germline V gene data show CDR1 as LGHNA and CDR2 as YNFKEQ. Losses at the gene ends were 4 bases for V and 5 bases for J; bases not matched to a gene: 4. CDR3 DNA: TGTGCCAGCAGCCCGAGCGGGAGTCACAATGAGCAGTTCTTC. The encoded protein is CASSPSGSHNEQFF.

The chain recombines TRBV7-3 with TRBJ2-3; D could derive from TRBD1 or TRBD2 (6 bases each). The V gene's germline CDR1 is SGHTA and CDR2 FQGTGA. V was trimmed by 2 bases and J by 2 bases, leaving 14 bases between them. The CDR3 is made up of 16 amino acids. This chain's CDR3 is CASSLSGGEVTDTQYF. In DNA form, the CDR3 reads TGTGCCAGCAGCTTATCCGGGGGCGAGGTCACAGATACGCAGTATTTT.

This clone was found a few times. The CDR3 bases are TGTGCCAGCAGCTTAGTGTATCTGAACACTGAAGCTTTCTTT. Translating gives CASSLVYLNTEAFF. J is TRBJ1-1 and V is TRBV7-9; D is uncertain. The CDR3 runs to 14 residues. Per germline, CDR1 SEHNR and CDR2 FQNEAQ (reference sequence). V was trimmed by 1 base and J by 0 bases, leaving 6 bases between them.

The V and J genes are TRBV6-5 and TRBJ1-2, with 7 positions matching TRBD1. The CDR3 spans 14 residues. The ends lost 6 bases at V and 0 bases at J; junction bases unmatched: 4. The germline V gene encodes CDR1 MNHEY and CDR2 SVGAGI. The chain's CDR3 is CASRRDRSNYGYTF. The CDR3 nucleotides read TGTGCCAGCAGAAGGGACAGATCTAACTATGGCTACACCTTC.

This clone was seen a handful of times. The chain couples TRBV11-2 to TRBJ2-1; 9 bases align to TRBD2. V lost 4 bases and J lost 0; bases outside the gene matches: 4. The germline V gene encodes CDR1 SGHAT and CDR2 FQNNGV. The CDR3 spans 16 residues. The CDR3 nucleotides read TGTGCCAGCAGCTCGCAAGCGGGGGGCTCCTACAATGAGCAGTTCTTC. It translates to CASSSQAGGSYNEQFF.

Comments on this clone: A much larger clone sits a single nucleotide away, making a read error possible. V gene TRBV5-1 combines with J gene TRBJ2-7; 9 positions agree with TRBD2. Germline V gene sequence: CDR1 SGHRS, CDR2 YFSETQ. The CDR3 has 15 residues. The CDR3 reads CVSSLTSGAYYEQYF. CDR3 in DNA: TGCGTCAGCAGCCTGACTAGCGGAGCTTACTACGAGCAGTACTTC. The full variable domain, its missing parts supplied by reference TRBV5-1 and TRBJ2-7, is KAGVTQTPRYLIKTRGQQVTLSCSPISGHRSVSWYQQTPGQGLQFLFEYFSETQRNKGNFPGRFSGRQFSNSRSEMNVSTLELGDSALYLCVSSLTSGAYYEQYFGPGTRLTVT.

Within the sample, this clone is medium-sized. This sequence joins TRBV6-1 and TRBJ1-1; TRBD1 aligns across 9 bases. CDR3 length: 14 residues. The trim removed 7 bases at V and 2 bases at J, leaving 5 bases unmatched. The germline V gene encodes CDR1 MNHNS and CDR2 SASEGT. CDR3 loop: CASIQDRGNTEAFF. The CDR3, as DNA: TGTGCCAGCATCCAGGACAGGGGAAACACTGAAGCTTTCTTT.

This clone was seen a single time. V gene TRBV6-5 combines with J gene TRBJ2-1; TRBD2 aligns across 9 bases. After removal of 4 bases from V and 7 bases from J, the junction contained 8 bases not matched to a gene. The CDR3 sequence is 15 residues long. Germline V lookup: CDR1 MNHEY, CDR2 SVGAGI. The CDR3, as DNA: TGTGCCAGCAGTTCCCGAAGCGGGAGGATAAATGAGCAGTTCTTC. It is translated as CASSSRSGRINEQFF.

The chain carries TRBV9 and TRBJ1-2; D is perhaps TRBD1 (5 bases). V was cut by 4 bases and J by 4 bases, with 14 bases left in between. The germline gives CDR1 SGDLS, CDR2 YYNGEE. The CDR3 length is 14 residues. CDR3 in DNA: TGTGCCAGCAGCCCCGGGACGGATATCTATGGCTACACCTTC. Its protein product is CASSPGTDIYGYTF.

The V call is TRBV30, the J call TRBJ2-3; no definite D call. The CDR3 spans 12 residues. The ends were cut back, 8 bases at V and 3 bases at J, with 12 bases in the middle. In germline, CDR1 is GTSNPN, CDR2 SVGIG (reference sequence). The CDR3 loop reads CAGNSGTDTQYF. The CDR3 DNA reads as TGTGCCGGTAATTCTGGTACAGATACGCAGTATTTT.

V usage is TRBV9 and J usage is TRBJ2-7, with D tentatively TRBD2 (5 bases). Germline values: CDR1 SGDLS, CDR2 YYNGEE. V lost 3 bases and J 6 bases, leaving 16 bases between the germline ends. This CDR3 region has 14 residues. The CDR3 bases are TGTGCCAGCAGCGCCTCGGGAATTGTGACCGAGCAGTACTTC. It specifies CASSASGIVTEQYF.

This chain joins TRBV6-1 and TRBJ2-3; TRBD2 is a possible D gene (5 bases). The CDR3 runs to 15 residues. CDR1 and CDR2 from the germline V gene are MNHNS and SASEGT. The ends were cut back, 0 bases at V and 3 bases at J, with 10 bases in the middle. The CDR3 DNA is TGTGCCAGCAGTGAAGCGGGCTGGGAGACAGATACGCAGTATTTT. Translating gives CASSEAGWETDTQYF.

V usage is TRBV18 and J usage is TRBJ2-2, with D unclear. Germline V gene data show CDR1 as KGHSH and CDR2 as LQKENI. Trimming shortened V by 8 bases and J by 5 bases, and 9 bases separated the two germline ends. The CDR3 is 12 amino acids. As DNA, the CDR3 is TGTGCCAGCAGACCTGGGACCGGGGAGCTGTTTTTT. Translated: CASRPGTGELFF.

V usage is TRBV7-2 and J usage is TRBJ2-7; tentatively, D is TRBD1 (6 bases). Germline CDR1 reads SGHTA; CDR2 reads FQGNSA. V lost 5 bases, J lost 0 bases, and 8 bases lay in between. The CDR3 is 13 amino acids. Written as DNA, the CDR3 is TGTGCCAGCAGCAGAGGGGGCTCCTACGAGCAGTACTTC. Translation: CASSRGGSYEQYF.